The text below deals with one T cell receptor (beta chain). Its antigen is not known. Germline CDR1 SGHRS, CDR2 YFSETQ. V was trimmed by 4 bases and J by 2 bases, leaving 18 bases between them. The CDR3 contains 17 residues. Assay: immunoSEQ multiplex PCR; the TCRdb copy retains only in-frame clones and omits some. Of about 110,000 clones in the sample, roughly 90% were seen once. The entry originates in a study of T cell responses to AZD1222 COVID-19 vaccine. Study as a whole: Pooling covered second doses at about 4 or about 12 weeks. General study findings and limits: Spike was spanned by vaccine-associated CD4 TCRs, which were dominant at 160-218 and 743-854. Reportedly, close to half of spike-specific TCRs are directed against unmutated variant regions. Seropositive status at baseline applied to only five or six AZD1222 recipients.

Sequenced material: peripheral blood, taken on day 0 of AZD1222 vaccination. The J gene is TRBJ2-2, the V gene TRBV5-1; D tentatively reads TRBD1 or TRBD2 (5 bases each). The clonotype comes from an adult in good health. The CDR3 protein is CASSTMGLAVNTGELFF. DNA of the CDR3: TGCGCCAGCAGCACGATGGGGCTAGCCGTAAACACCGGGGAGCTGTTTTTT.